This T cell receptor (beta chain) is drawn from a study of CD8 T cells in ankylosing spondylitis. General observations from the study: There were earlier reports of some motif variants in reactive arthritis synovial fluid and blood. Several highly homologous variants made up a TCR beta motif, and this motif appeared characteristic of ankylosing spondylitis blood.

The V and J ends lost 4 bases and 2 bases respectively, with 14 bases between them. This CDR3 is built from 15 residues. Germline assignment: CDR1 LGHDT and CDR2 YNNKEL (reference sequence). TCRdb fed the 5' RACE reads into MiXCR, producing one record per CDR3 protein. The profile covers fewer than 150,000 distinct CDR3 sequences, with 6% to 8% appearing a single time and 9.5% to 15% taken by the ten largest. This clonotype was detected ten times or more. Its target is not known. The origin of this receptor is a female donor with ankylosing spondylitis or in good health (not recorded which). V usage is TRBV3-1 and J usage is TRBJ1-1; TRBD1 might be the D (5 bases). Sequenced input: blood, either unsorted or a sorted T cell fraction (not recorded which). The CDR3 bases are TGTGCCAGCAGCCCAGCAGGGCTACCCAACACTGAAGCTTTCTTT. Translated, it gives CASSPAGLPNTEAFF.